These 5 T cell receptor beta chains originate from one sample sequenced in a study of CD8+ T cells in alopecia areata. Treatment of the sample: oral pan-JAK inhibitor, 5-10 mg twice daily. RNA extraction was followed by reverse transcription into cDNA, which acted as the sequencing template. Sequencing was performed with immunoSEQ multiplex PCR; in TCRdb, only in-frame clones are kept and a portion is missing. This sample carries about 200,000 clones, roughly 64% of them seen once, and the ten largest clones take 5.5%. The input for sequencing was CD4+ T cells sorted from blood, taken at week 24, from a patient treated with tofacitinib. These receptors originate from a human donor with alopecia areata.

The V gene is TRBV7-6, the J gene TRBJ2-1; D gene uncertain. The germline V gene encodes CDR1 SGHVS and CDR2 FNYEAQ. V was pared by 5 bases and J by 0 bases, with 11 bases between. The CDR3 is 15 residues long. CDR3 in amino acids: CASSPAPSSYNEQFF. CDR3 DNA: TGTGCCAGCAGCCCAGCCCCGAGCTCCTACAATGAGCAGTTCTTC. Drawing the rest from reference TRBV7-6 and TRBJ2-1, the complete variable domain is GAGVSQSPRYKVTKRGQDVALRCDPISGHVSLYWYRQALGQGPEFLTYFNYEAQQDKSGLPNDRFSAERPEGSISTLTIQRTEQRDSAMYRCASSPAPSSYNEQFFGPGTRLTVL.

The chain carries TRBV2 and TRBJ2-5; D is undetermined. The CDR3 totals 14 residues. Germline V gives CDR1 SNHLY, CDR2 FYNNEI. V was pared by 4 bases and J by 5 bases, with 14 bases between. This CDR3 reads CASSGQGIKETQYF. DNA for the CDR3: TGTGCCAGCAGTGGACAAGGGATTAAGGAGACCCAGTACTTC.

This clone was observed a handful of times. V usage is TRBV29-1 and J usage is TRBJ1-1; D possibly corresponds to TRBD1 (5 bases). V shed 8 bases and J shed 5 bases, with 15 bases lying between them. The CDR3 contains 12 residues. Germline values: CDR1 SQVTM, CDR2 ANQGSEA. The CDR3 DNA sequence: TGCAGCTCCCTATGGGGGGGAACTGAAGCTTTCTTT. Amino acid sequence: CSSLWGGTEAFF.

The chain carries TRBV5-4 and TRBJ2-3; no firm D call. Germline lookup yields CDR1 SGHNT and CDR2 YYREEE (reference sequence). V lost 2 bases and J lost 0, with 13 bases in between. The CDR3 runs 16 residues. DNA of the CDR3: TGTGCCAGCAGCTTCCGCATCTCCTCTAGCACAGATACGCAGTATTTT. This gives the protein CASSFRISSSTDTQYF.

This clone came up a few times. The chain recombines TRBV4-3 with TRBJ2-7; TRBD1 aligns across 10 bases. Germline values: CDR1 LGHNA, CDR2 YSLEER. V shed 2 bases, J shed 1 base, and the junction held 2 bases outside the gene matches. CDR3 length equals 15 residues. The CDR3 region has the DNA TGCGCCAGCAGCCAAAGACAGGGGGCTTCCTACGAGCAGTACTTC. Its translation is CASSQRQGASYEQYF.